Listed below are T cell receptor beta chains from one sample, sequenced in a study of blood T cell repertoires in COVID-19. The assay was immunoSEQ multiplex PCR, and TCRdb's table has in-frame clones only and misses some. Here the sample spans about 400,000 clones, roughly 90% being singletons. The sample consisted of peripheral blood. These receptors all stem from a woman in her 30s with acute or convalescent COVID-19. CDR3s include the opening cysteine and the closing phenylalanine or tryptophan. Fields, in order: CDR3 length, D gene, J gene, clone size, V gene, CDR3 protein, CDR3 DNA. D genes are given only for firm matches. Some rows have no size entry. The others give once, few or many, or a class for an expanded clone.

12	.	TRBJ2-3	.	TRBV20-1	CSASFLEDTQYF	TGCAGTGCTAGTTTTCTTGAGGATACGCAGTATTTT
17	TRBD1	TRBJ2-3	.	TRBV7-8	CASSLEGGRLPTDTQYF	TGTGCCAGCAGCTTAGAAGGGGGCAGATTACCCACAGATACGCAGTATTTT
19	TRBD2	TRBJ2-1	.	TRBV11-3	CASSSVVGGFSGGRNEQFF	TGTGCCAGCAGCTCAGTTGTAGGGGGGTTTAGCGGGGGCCGCAATGAGCAGTTCTTC
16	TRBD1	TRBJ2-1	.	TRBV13	CASSSKGQGRSNEQFF	TGTGCCAGCAGCTCCAAAGGACAGGGTCGTTCCAATGAGCAGTTCTTC
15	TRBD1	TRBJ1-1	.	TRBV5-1	CASSHGTGENTEAFF	TGCGCCAGCAGCCACGGGACAGGGGAGAACACTGAAGCTTTCTTT
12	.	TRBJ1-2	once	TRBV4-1	CASSQGTLGYTF	TGCGCCAGCAGCCAAGGAACTCTTGGCTACACCTTC
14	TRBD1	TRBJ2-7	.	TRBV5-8	CASSQTGTGYEQYF	TGTGCCAGCAGCCAGACCGGGACAGGGTACGAGCAGTACTTC
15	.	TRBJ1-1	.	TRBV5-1	CASSSGDSRAPEAFF	TGCGCCAGCAGCTCGGGCGACAGCCGGGCTCCTGAAGCTTTCTTT
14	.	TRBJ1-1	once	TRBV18	CASSPRQLNTEAFF	TGTGCCAGCTCACCACGACAGCTGAACACTGAAGCTTTCTTT
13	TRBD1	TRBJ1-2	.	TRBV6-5	CASRGRDSYGYTF	TGTGCCAGCAGGGGCCGGGACAGTTATGGCTACACCTTC
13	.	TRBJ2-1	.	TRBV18	CASSPYRGNEQFF	TGTGCCAGCTCACCATATAGGGGTAATGAGCAGTTCTTC
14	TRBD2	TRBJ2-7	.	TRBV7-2	CASSLGRGALEQYF	TGTGCCAGCAGCTTAGGGCGGGGGGCGTTGGAGCAGTACTTC
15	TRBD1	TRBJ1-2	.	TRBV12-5	CASGLTTGGAYGYTF	TGTGCTAGTGGTTTGACAACAGGGGGCGCATATGGCTACACCTTC
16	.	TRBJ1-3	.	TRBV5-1	CASSLSPGASGNTIYF	TGCGCCAGCAGCTTGTCTCCGGGAGCCTCTGGAAACACCATATATTTT
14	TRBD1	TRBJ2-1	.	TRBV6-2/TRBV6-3	CASSRTGWNNEQFF	TGTGCCAGCAGTCGGACAGGGTGGAACAATGAGCAGTTCTTC
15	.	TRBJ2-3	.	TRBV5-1	CASTLGGGFTDTQYF	TGCGCCAGCACCTTGGGGGGGGGCTTCACAGATACGCAGTATTTT
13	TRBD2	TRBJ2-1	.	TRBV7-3	CASSFLSGGEQFF	TGTGCCAGCAGCTTTCTCAGCGGGGGTGAGCAGTTCTTC
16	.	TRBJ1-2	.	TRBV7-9	CASRKEGQNANYGYTF	TGTGCCAGTAGAAAGGAAGGACAGAATGCTAACTATGGCTACACCTTC
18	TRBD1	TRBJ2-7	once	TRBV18	CASSPGPRGLSASYEQYF	TGTGCCAGCTCACCAGGTCCCAGGGGGCTATCGGCTTCCTACGAGCAGTACTTC
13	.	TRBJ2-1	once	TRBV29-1	CSVEMAEYNEQFF	TGCAGCGTTGAAATGGCGGAATACAATGAGCAGTTCTTC
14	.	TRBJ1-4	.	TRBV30	CAWSVQRSGERLFF	TGTGCCTGGAGTGTACAAAGGAGCGGGGAGAGACTGTTTTTT
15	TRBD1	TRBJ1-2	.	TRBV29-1	CSVELDRGPNYGYTF	TGCAGCGTTGAACTTGACAGGGGACCAAACTATGGCTACACCTTC
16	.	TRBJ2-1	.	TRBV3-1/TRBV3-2	CASSPRTGSVYNEQFF	TGTGCCAGCAGCCCCCGAACAGGGTCCGTGTACAATGAGCAGTTCTTC
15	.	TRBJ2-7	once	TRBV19	CASSIIQGSTYEQYF	TGTGCCAGTAGTATAATACAGGGATCTACCTACGAGCAGTACTTC
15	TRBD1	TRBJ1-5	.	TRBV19	CASTPDRALNQPQHF	TGTGCCAGTACCCCAGACAGGGCGCTCAATCAGCCCCAGCATTTT
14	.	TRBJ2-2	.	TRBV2	CARDRGANTGELFF	TGTGCCAGAGATCGGGGGGCAAACACCGGGGAGCTGTTTTTT
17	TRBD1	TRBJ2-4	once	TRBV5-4	CASSLPPSPGQINIQYF	TGTGCCAGCAGCTTGCCCCCCTCTCCGGGACAGATAAACATTCAGTACTTC
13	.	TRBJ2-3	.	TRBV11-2	CASSPRRADTQYF	TGTGCCAGCAGCCCAAGGAGGGCAGATACGCAGTATTTT
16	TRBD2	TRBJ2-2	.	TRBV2	CASQLERGGRTGELFF	TGTGCCAGCCAGTTGGAGCGGGGGGGCAGGACCGGGGAGCTGTTTTTT
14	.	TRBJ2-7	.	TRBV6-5	CASSYAGSAYEQYF	TGTGCCAGCAGTTACGCCGGAAGCGCCTACGAGCAGTACTTC
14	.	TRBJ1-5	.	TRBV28	CASSSDTRNQPQHF	TGTGCCAGCAGTTCAGACACACGCAATCAGCCCCAGCATTTT
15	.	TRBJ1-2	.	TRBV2	CASGDPTGGYGGYTF	TGTGCCAGCGGCGACCCCACCGGGGGGTACGGTGGCTACACCTTC
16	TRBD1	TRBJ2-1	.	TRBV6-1	CASSVILTTGNNEQFF	TGTGCCAGCAGTGTGATTCTAACGACAGGGAACAATGAGCAGTTCTTC
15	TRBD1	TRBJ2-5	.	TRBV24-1	CATSDRSGQGRVQYF	TGTGCCACCAGTGATAGGTCGGGACAGGGTAGGGTCCAGTACTTC
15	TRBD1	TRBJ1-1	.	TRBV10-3	CAISESVSGTAGAFF	TGTGCCATCAGTGAGTCCGTCTCCGGGACAGCTGGAGCTTTCTTT
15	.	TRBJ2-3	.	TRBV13	CASSFWRERTDTQYF	TGTGCCAGCAGCTTCTGGCGGGAACGCACAGATACGCAGTATTTT